What follows is one T cell receptor beta chain and its context. The antigen is unknown. V was clipped by 4 bases and J by 7 bases, with 11 bases between them. The CDR3 covers 14 residues. The V gene's germline CDR1 is MDHEN and CDR2 SYDVKM. This record belongs to a study of T cell responses to AZD1222 COVID-19 vaccine. Sequenced by immunoSEQ multiplex PCR; TCRdb stores in-frame clones only, minus some. The sample includes 150,000 to 250,000 clones, roughly nine tenths of them seen just once. Study results and caveats: Clonal diversity may have been underestimated in mostly white British donors.

The input for sequencing was peripheral blood, taken 28 days after the second AZD1222 dose. The chain has TRBV28 and TRBJ1-6, with TRBD1 as a possible D gene (5 bases). This clonotype was obtained from an adult who received the AZD1222 COVID-19 vaccine. CDR3 loop: CASSSAWGNSPLHF. CDR3 nucleotide sequence: TGTGCCAGCAGTTCCGCCTGGGGGAATTCACCCCTCCACTTT.